The 20 T cell receptor beta chains listed next were all sequenced from one sample in a study of T cells in Graves' hyperthyroidism and ophthalmopathy. What was amplified from RNA transcripts were TCR beta CDR3 regions. HTBI primers drove first-round RT-PCR of the TCR CDR3. TCRdb independently ran MiXCR on the multiplex PCR reads; one entry per CDR3 protein. The sample yields about 350,000 distinct CDR3 sequences, approximately 18% seen once. Sequencing was performed on blood. All receptors derive from a woman aged 40 to 49 with Graves' ophthalmopathy.

At least ten counts were recorded for this clonotype. This chain uses TRBV20-1 with TRBJ1-2, with D uncertain. V lost 3 bases and J 1 base, leaving 9 bases between the germline ends. Germline V gene sequence: CDR1 DFQATT, CDR2 SNEGSKA (reference sequence). The CDR3 has 13 residues. CDR3 in amino acids: CSASPPVNYGYTF. DNA for the CDR3: TGCAGTGCTAGCCCCCCAGTTAACTATGGCTACACCTTC.

In this sample, this clonotype turned up many times. The chain is built from TRBV10-3 and TRBJ2-7; TRBD1 aligns across 9 bases. Trimming took 7 bases from V and 6 from J; bases not matched to a gene: 13. The CDR3 is 15 residues long. Germline loops: CDR1 ENHRY, CDR2 SYGVKD. CDR3 region: CAIKSTGGAPSEQYF. CDR3 coding DNA: TGTGCCATCAAAAGCACAGGGGGCGCCCCGTCCGAGCAGTACTTC.

J is TRBJ2-7 and V is TRBV19; 7 positions match TRBD1. The CDR3 totals 15 residues. The J segment lost 3 bases and the V segment lost 4 bases, leaving 9 bases of the junction unmatched. The germline CDR1 and CDR2 sequences are LNHDA and SQIVND (reference sequence). In nucleotides, the CDR3 is TGTGCCAGTAGTAGTCCCGGGACAGTGCGCTACGAGCAGTACTTC. It is translated as CASSSPGTVRYEQYF.

This clonotype came up many times. The CDR3 DNA follows: TGTGCCAGCAGTTACTCTAGGCCCACGGCGGGTCAGCCCCAGCATTTT. Encoded protein: CASSYSRPTAGQPQHF. J is TRBJ1-5 and V is TRBV6-5; D gene ambiguous. Germline loops: CDR1 MNHEY, CDR2 SVGAGI. V was pared by 0 bases and J by 6 bases, with 15 bases between. The CDR3 runs to 16 residues.

This clonotype was counted many times. V is TRBV6-5 and J is TRBJ2-7; D gene ambiguous. V was cut by 2 bases and J by 2 bases, with 10 bases left in between. The germline V gene encodes CDR1 MNHEY and CDR2 SVGAGI. The CDR3 sequence is 14 residues long. Here the CDR3 reads CASSYTPLAYEQYF. DNA for the CDR3: TGTGCCAGCAGTTACACCCCCCTTGCCTACGAGCAGTACTTC.

Points on this clonotype: This may be a read error, as it is one base from a much larger clone. The conserved closing phenylalanine or tryptophan is absent in this CDR3, likely reflecting a read error. The genes are TRBV4-3 and TRBJ2-7, with TRBD2 as a possible D gene (5 bases). The CDR3 covers 15 residues. Germline lookup yields CDR1 LGHNA and CDR2 YSLEER. The V end lost 2 bases, the J end lost 4 bases, and 15 bases lay between the germline ends. The DNA for the CDR3 is TGCGCCAGCAGCCAACACACGACGGGAAATTACGAGCAGTACTCC. As protein: CASSQHTTGNYEQYS.

V and J are TRBV6-1 and TRBJ2-2; D gene ambiguous. The CDR3 runs to 14 residues. Trimming removed 3 bases at V and 3 bases at J, with 8 bases between. Germline V gene data show CDR1 as MNHNS and CDR2 as SASEGT. The CDR3: CASSDQAYTGELFF. The CDR3 region has the DNA TGTGCCAGCAGTGACCAGGCTTACACCGGGGAGCTGTTTTTT.

This clonotype was recorded at least ten times. The V and J genes are TRBV6-1 and TRBJ2-1, with D perhaps matching TRBD1 (5 bases). The CDR3 runs 15 residues. Per the germline V gene, CDR1 is MNHNS and CDR2 is SASEGT. The V gene lost 4 bases and the J gene lost 6 bases, with 16 bases spanning the gap. The CDR3 region is CASSGDSGQVNEQFF. The CDR3 nucleotides are TGTGCCAGCAGTGGTGACTCAGGGCAAGTCAATGAGCAGTTCTTC.

CDR3 coding DNA: TGTGCCAGCAGCGTAGCTTTGCAGGGCCCAGAGACCCAGTACTTC. This codes for CASSVALQGPETQYF. The rearrangement joins TRBV9 to TRBJ2-5; D is possibly TRBD1 (5 bases). CDR3 size: 15 residues. With 0 bases removed from V and 4 bases from J, the gap between germline ends came to 13 bases. The V gene's germline CDR1 is SGDLS and CDR2 YYNGEE.

In its sample, this clonotype was seen many times. The V gene is TRBV7-9, the J gene TRBJ1-1, with TRBD1 identical over 8 bases. CDR3 length equals 14 residues. Trimming at V came to 5 bases and at J to 8 bases, leaving 10 bases not matched to a gene. From germline, CDR1 is SEHNR and CDR2 FQNEAQ (reference sequence). The CDR3, as DNA: TGTGCCAGCAGCGGACTCCCTGACAGGGGCGAAGCTTTCTTT. This sequence encodes CASSGLPDRGEAFF. Supplemented by reference TRBV7-9 and TRBJ1-1, the full variable domain reads DTGVSQNPRHKITKRGQNVTFRCDPISEHNRLYWYRQTLGQGPEFLTYFQNEAQLEKSRLLSDRFSAERPKGSFSTLEIQRTEQGDSAMYLCASSGLPDRGEAFFGQGTRLTVV.

This clonotype has a count of ten or more. The chain recombines TRBV12-5 with TRBJ1-5; no reliable D call. The CDR3 covers 14 residues. Between the trimmed V and J ends, which lost 4 bases and 3 bases, there was a span of 10 bases. The germline gives CDR1 LGHNT, CDR2 FRNRAP. The CDR3 DNA reads TGTGCTAGTGGTTCCCCAGGTTCCAATCAGCCCCAGCATTTT. Translation: CASGSPGSNQPQHF.

Ten or more counts support this clonotype. The DNA of the CDR3 is TGTGCCAGCAGCTCCACCCAGACAGGACTGAACACTGAAGCTTTCTTT. Protein sequence: CASSSTQTGLNTEAFF. The chain is built from TRBV7-9 and TRBJ1-1, with a possible D match to TRBD1 (6 bases). Looked up from germline, CDR1 is SEHNR and CDR2 is FQNEAQ (reference sequence). This CDR3 has 16 amino acids. The V end was cut by 4 bases, the J end by 0 bases, with 15 bases between.

A single count supports this clonotype. The chain carries TRBV27 and TRBJ1-2; TRBD1 is a possible D gene (5 bases). CDR3 length equals 14 residues. The V gene lost 7 bases and the J gene lost 7 bases, with 19 bases spanning the gap. Germline V CDR1 and CDR2: MNHEY, SMNVEV (reference sequence). The CDR3: CASKGIGWVGGYTF. The CDR3 DNA reads TGTGCCAGCAAGGGGATTGGTTGGGTTGGTGGCTACACCTTC.

This clonotype has at least ten counts. The rearrangement links TRBV19 to TRBJ1-1, with TRBD1 identical over 9 bases. The CDR3 is made up of 13 amino acids. Germline CDR1 LNHDA, CDR2 SQIVND (reference sequence). The trim removed 5 bases at V and 11 bases at J, leaving 9 bases unmatched. The CDR3 bases are TGTGCCAGTAGTCTAGCAACCGGGACAGGGGCTTTCTTT. Translating it yields CASSLATGTGAFF.

Many counts were recorded for this clonotype. This chain uses TRBV6-1 with TRBJ1-1; no reliable D call. This CDR3 contains 13 residues. V dropped 5 bases and J dropped 1 base, with 8 bases sitting between them. Germline lookup yields CDR1 MNHNS and CDR2 SASEGT. The CDR3 protein is CASSPRSNTEAFF. DNA of the CDR3: TGTGCCAGCAGTCCCAGATCGAACACTGAAGCTTTCTTT.

This clonotype was observed at least ten times. The V gene is TRBV6-1, the J gene TRBJ2-5; D ambiguous. Between the trimmed V and J ends, which lost 6 bases and 4 bases, there was a span of 9 bases. Germline V lookup: CDR1 MNHNS, CDR2 SASEGT. This CDR3 spans 12 amino acids. The CDR3 protein is CASRGSLETQYF. CDR3 nucleotides: TGTGCCAGCAGGGGTTCGTTAGAGACCCAGTACTTC.

The CDR3 spells CASSFSSLTGELFF. The DNA for the CDR3 is TGTGCCAGCAGCTTTTCTTCTTTAACCGGGGAGCTGTTTTTT. The chain joins TRBV7-3 to TRBJ2-2; the D is unclear. The CDR3 is made up of 14 amino acids. From germline, CDR1 is SGHTA and CDR2 FQGTGA. V lost 3 bases to trimming and J lost 5 bases, with 10 bases between them.

The sample holds many counts of this clonotype. V usage is TRBV7-2 and J usage is TRBJ2-2, with D perhaps TRBD2 (5 bases). Germline values: CDR1 SGHTA, CDR2 FQGNSA. The CDR3 is 12 amino acids. V was pared by 5 bases and J by 6 bases, with 7 bases between. The CDR3 nucleotides are TGTGCCAGCAGCCCGGGATCCGGGGAGCTGTTTTTT. Amino acids: CASSPGSGELFF.

This clonotype was seen repeatedly, ten times or more. The V call is TRBV7-2, the J call TRBJ1-2; 7 bases are a match to TRBD1. Germline V gene sequence: CDR1 SGHTA, CDR2 FQGNSA. The CDR3 runs to 14 residues. With 1 base clipped from V and 8 bases from J, the junction kept 7 bases outside the gene matches. CDR3 coding DNA: TGTGCCAGCAGCTTAGAAAGGGGGACAGCGGGCTACACCTTC. Its translation: CASSLERGTAGYTF.

Ten or more counts support this clonotype. The V call is TRBV7-2, the J call TRBJ2-7; D uncertain. The germline CDR1 and CDR2 sequences are SGHTA and FQGNSA. V lost 1 base and J lost 7, with 14 bases in between. This CDR3 region has 14 residues. The CDR3 DNA reads TGTGCCAGCAGCTTAGTTTCGGGTACGAGGGAGCAGTACTTC. It codes for CASSLVSGTREQYF.